Listed below are T cell receptor beta chains from one sample, sequenced in a study of Graves' ophthalmopathy and Graves' hyperthyroidism. TCRdb passed the multiplex PCR reads through MiXCR, listing each CDR3 protein once. The sample includes about 740,000 distinct CDR3 sequences, roughly two fifths of them seen just once. The sequenced sample was peripheral blood. Every receptor here comes from an adult man with Graves' ophthalmopathy. Each CDR3 is given with its conserved first and last residue. Fields, in order: V gene, J gene, D gene, clone size, CDR3 DNA, CDR3 protein. A D gene is named only where the DNA matches it firmly. Expanded clones are given a class, and other clones once, few, many or no size at all.

V: TRBV10-3
J: TRBJ2-7
D: TRBD1
size: .
DNA: TGTGCCATCGGAGGGACAGGGGGATCCGACGAGCAGTACTTC
CDR3: CAIGGTGGSDEQYF

V: TRBV29-1
J: TRBJ2-7
D: TRBD1
size: .
DNA: TGCAGCCCGGGACAGGCGAACGAGCAGTACTTC
CDR3: CSPGQANEQYF

V: TRBV7-2
J: TRBJ1-1
D: .
size: many
DNA: TGTGCCAGCAGCTTAGGCATGAGGGCTGAAGCTTTCTTT
CDR3: CASSLGMRAEAFF

V: TRBV4-1
J: TRBJ1-4
D: .
size: .
DNA: TGCGCCAGCAGCCAAGATAGGGACACCGTCAATGAAAAACTGTTTTTT
CDR3: CASSQDRDTVNEKLFF

V: TRBV4-1
J: TRBJ2-5
D: TRBD1
size: few
DNA: TGCGCCAGCAGCCAAGAAGGGACAGGGGAGCTCGAGACCCAGTACTTC
CDR3: CASSQEGTGELETQYF

V: TRBV9
J: TRBJ2-5
D: TRBD1
size: many
DNA: TGTGCCAGCAGCGTAGTCGGGGACAGGCAAGAGACCCAGTACTTC
CDR3: CASSVVGDRQETQYF

V: TRBV20-1
J: TRBJ1-1
D: .
size: few
DNA: TGCAGTGCCTTCGATAGGGGTCCGGGGGGTACTGAAGCTTTCTTT
CDR3: CSAFDRGPGGTEAFF

V: TRBV7-4
J: TRBJ2-2
D: .
size: .
DNA: TGTGCCAGCAGCTTACCCCGGACGGGGAACACCGGGGAGCTGTTTTTT
CDR3: CASSLPRTGNTGELFF

V: TRBV20-1
J: TRBJ2-5
D: .
size: few
DNA: TGCAGTGCTATACGCAGGAGATCCCAAGAGACCCAGTACTTC
CDR3: CSAIRRRSQETQYF

V: TRBV6-1
J: TRBJ2-7
D: .
size: .
DNA: TGTGCCTGGAGTGTACCAAAGCAGTACTTC
CDR3: CAWSVPKQYF

V: TRBV6-1
J: TRBJ1-1
D: .
size: few
DNA: TGTGCCAGCAGTGTTTCAGGGGACACTGAAGCTTTCTTT
CDR3: CASSVSGDTEAFF

V: TRBV29-1
J: TRBJ2-7
D: .
size: many
DNA: TGCAGCGTTGAAGATTCCAGTTACGAGCAGTACTTC
CDR3: CSVEDSSYEQYF

V: TRBV6-5
J: TRBJ1-2
D: .
size: .
DNA: TGTGCCAGCAGAACGACAGCACCTGCTAACTATGGCTACACCTTC
CDR3: CASRTTAPANYGYTF

V: TRBV10-3
J: TRBJ2-3
D: .
size: .
DNA: TGTGCCATCAGTTGGAGGGATACGCAGTATTTT
CDR3: CAISWRDTQYF

V: TRBV10-3
J: TRBJ1-2
D: .
size: .
DNA: TGTGCCAGCAGCTGGGCGAGGGCAGTCTATGGCTACACCTTC
CDR3: CASSWARAVYGYTF

V: TRBV25-1
J: TRBJ2-2
D: TRBD2
size: .
DNA: TGTGTCAGCAATAAGCGGGAGGGGACCGGGGAGCTGTTTTTT
CDR3: CVSNKREGTGELFF

V: TRBV2
J: TRBJ2-6
D: TRBD1
size: many
DNA: TGTGCCAGCGGGACAGGGGTCCCTGGGGCCAACATCCTGACTTTC
CDR3: CASGTGVPGANILTF

V: TRBV7-9
J: TRBJ2-2
D: TRBD1
size: .
DNA: TGTGCCAGCAGACTTCCGGGACAGGGTAACACCGGGGAGCTGTTTTTT
CDR3: CASRLPGQGNTGELFF

V: TRBV20-1
J: TRBJ2-5
D: TRBD2
size: .
DNA: TGCAGTGCTGGGACTAGCGGGGGGGAGACCCAGTACTTC
CDR3: CSAGTSGGETQYF

V: TRBV25-1
J: TRBJ1-6
D: TRBD1
size: .
DNA: TGTGCCAGCAGTGCCCCCGACAGGGCTTCACCCCTCCACTTT
CDR3: CASSAPDRASPLHF

V: TRBV20-1
J: TRBJ2-7
D: .
size: once
DNA: TGCAGTGCTGCACCGCCCAGCTACGGGCAGTACTTC
CDR3: CSAAPPSYGQYF

V: TRBV24-1
J: TRBJ2-2
D: .
size: few
DNA: TGTGCCACCAGTGATCCATCCCGTGTGAACACCGGGGAGCTGTTTTTT
CDR3: CATSDPSRVNTGELFF

V: TRBV9
J: TRBJ1-2
D: .
size: many
DNA: TGTGCCAGCAGCGTAGGTCCAGGGGACTATGGCTACACCTTC
CDR3: CASSVGPGDYGYTF

V: TRBV5-1
J: TRBJ2-5
D: TRBD1
size: .
DNA: TGCGCCAGCAGCACCGGACAGGGGGCCGGAGAGACCCAGTACTTC
CDR3: CASSTGQGAGETQYF

V: TRBV7-9
J: TRBJ2-7
D: TRBD1
size: few
DNA: TGTGCCAGCAGCTTCAACAGGGGCAGATTCAACGAGCAGTACTTC
CDR3: CASSFNRGRFNEQYF

V: TRBV20-1
J: TRBJ1-4
D: .
size: few
DNA: TGCAGTGCTGTCCACCAACAGGGCTTTGATGAAAAACTGTTTTTT
CDR3: CSAVHQQGFDEKLFF

V: TRBV19
J: TRBJ2-7
D: TRBD1
size: few
DNA: TGTGCCAGCGTTATCGGACAGGGGTTATACGAGCAGTACTTC
CDR3: CASVIGQGLYEQYF

V: TRBV4-3
J: TRBJ1-4
D: .
size: .
DNA: TGCGCCAGCAGCCAAGATCTGTCTACTAATGAAAAACTGTTTTTT
CDR3: CASSQDLSTNEKLFF

V: TRBV13
J: TRBJ1-2
D: .
size: .
DNA: TGTGCCAGCAGCTTCGCCCGGGTCGAACAAGACTATGGCTACACCTTC
CDR3: CASSFARVEQDYGYTF

V: TRBV20-1
J: TRBJ1-5
D: .
size: few
DNA: TGCAGTGCTAGAGATTTCGACACGGACATTCGGCAGCCCCAGCATTTT
CDR3: CSARDFDTDIRQPQHF

V: TRBV4-2
J: TRBJ2-7
D: TRBD2
size: .
DNA: TGTGCCAGCAGCTTAGCACCCGGGGGGGCCTACGAGCAGTACTTC
CDR3: CASSLAPGGAYEQYF

V: TRBV5-8
J: TRBJ1-5
D: .
size: few
DNA: TGTGCCAGCAGCTTCCGCGGAGTCCTTCAGCCCCAGCATTTT
CDR3: CASSFRGVLQPQHF

V: TRBV29-1
J: TRBJ1-2
D: TRBD1
size: .
DNA: TGCAGCGTTAGAGGGACAGCCTATGGCTACACCTTC
CDR3: CSVRGTAYGYTF

V: TRBV7-2
J: TRBJ1-1
D: TRBD1
size: once
DNA: TGTGCCAGCAGCCCAAAACAGGGGCGCGGCACTGAAGCTTTCTTT
CDR3: CASSPKQGRGTEAFF

V: TRBV25-1
J: TRBJ2-6
D: TRBD2
size: once
DNA: TGTGCCAGCAGCTACCGGACTAGCGGGGAGTCTGGGGCCAACGTCCTGACTTTC
CDR3: CASSYRTSGESGANVLTF

V: TRBV7-6
J: TRBJ2-5
D: .
size: many
DNA: TGTGCCAGCAGCCACTACCAAGAGACCCAGTACTTC
CDR3: CASSHYQETQYF

V: TRBV2
J: TRBJ1-1
D: .
size: .
DNA: TGTGCCAGCAGTGGGGCAGGGTTCACTGAAGCTTTCTTT
CDR3: CASSGAGFTEAFF

V: TRBV25-1
J: TRBJ1-6
D: .
size: .
DNA: TGTGCCAGCAGTGCTTGGACAACGGAATCACCCCTCCACTTT
CDR3: CASSAWTTESPLHF

V: TRBV12-3/TRBV12-4
J: TRBJ1-1
D: .
size: many
DNA: TGTGCCAGCAGTTTCGGCGGGCAGGTCCCTGAAGCTTTCTTT
CDR3: CASSFGGQVPEAFF

V: TRBV6-5
J: TRBJ2-5
D: .
size: .
DNA: TGTGCCAGCACCCATCCCGGGACGCAAGAGACCCAGTACTTC
CDR3: CASTHPGTQETQYF

V: TRBV7-9
J: TRBJ1-1
D: .
size: .
DNA: TGTGCCAGCAGCTTGAGGGCTATCACTGAAGCTTTCTTT
CDR3: CASSLRAITEAFF

V: TRBV25-1
J: TRBJ1-4
D: .
size: few
DNA: TGTGCCAGCAGTGACAGCATTAATGAAAAACTGTTTTTT
CDR3: CASSDSINEKLFF

V: TRBV19
J: TRBJ1-4
D: .
size: .
DNA: TGTGCCAGTAGCTCTCGACCCACAGGGTCAACTAATGAAAAACTGTTTTTT
CDR3: CASSSRPTGSTNEKLFF

V: TRBV2
J: TRBJ2-7
D: TRBD1
size: few
DNA: TGTGCCAGCAGGACGCCGGGACAGGGCAACGAGCAGTACTTC
CDR3: CASRTPGQGNEQYF

V: TRBV5-1
J: TRBJ2-5
D: TRBD1
size: few
DNA: TGCGCCAGCAGCAATGTACAGGGGCGGCAAGAGACCCAGTACTTC
CDR3: CASSNVQGRQETQYF

V: TRBV5-1
J: TRBJ1-1
D: .
size: .
DNA: TGCGCCAGCAGCTTGGCCGGTGGTGGACCCACTGAAGCTTTCTTT
CDR3: CASSLAGGGPTEAFF

V: TRBV4-3
J: TRBJ1-4
D: .
size: few
DNA: TGCGCCAGCAGCGACCAGGGAGGGAATGAAAAACTGTTTTTT
CDR3: CASSDQGGNEKLFF

V: TRBV10-2
J: TRBJ1-1
D: .
size: many
DNA: TGCGCCAGCTGCTGCCCGGGGATCATGAACACTGAAGCTTTCTTT
CDR3: CASCCPGIMNTEAFF

V: TRBV24-1
J: TRBJ1-2
D: .
size: .
DNA: TGTGCCAGCAGTCCGTGGATGGGGGAAGGATATGGCTACACCTTC
CDR3: CASSPWMGEGYGYTF

V: TRBV15
J: TRBJ2-6
D: .
size: .
DNA: TGTGCCACCAGCAGAAAGGGAAACCGTGGGGCCAACGTCCTGACTTTC
CDR3: CATSRKGNRGANVLTF

V: TRBV9
J: TRBJ1-3
D: TRBD1
size: few
DNA: TGTGCCAGCAGCCCTCGAGCGGGACAGGATTCTGGAAACACCATATATTTT
CDR3: CASSPRAGQDSGNTIYF

V: TRBV7-9
J: TRBJ1-4
D: TRBD1
size: .
DNA: TGTGCCAGCAGTTACCGGACAGGGGTGGGTGAAAAACTGTTTTTT
CDR3: CASSYRTGVGEKLFF

V: TRBV24-1
J: TRBJ2-2
D: TRBD1
size: many
DNA: TGTGCCACCAGTGATCCCCCTCGGACAGGGTCGACCGGGGAGCTGTTTTTT
CDR3: CATSDPPRTGSTGELFF

V: TRBV7-2
J: TRBJ1-2
D: TRBD1
size: many
DNA: TGTGCCAGCAGCTTTCCGGGACAGCTCTATGGCTACACCTTC
CDR3: CASSFPGQLYGYTF

V: TRBV11-2
J: TRBJ2-7
D: TRBD1
size: .
DNA: TGTGCCAGCAGCGCCGGGACAGGGAGTATATCCGAGCAGTACTTC
CDR3: CASSAGTGSISEQYF

V: TRBV2
J: TRBJ1-4
D: .
size: many
DNA: TGTGCCAGCAGTGAAAGGGGACCTATAGCCTGGAATGAAAAACTGTTTTTT
CDR3: CASSERGPIAWNEKLFF

V: TRBV12-3/TRBV12-4
J: TRBJ1-2
D: TRBD1
size: .
DNA: TGTGCCAGCAGAGCTAACAGGGGCGGCTATGGCTACACCTTC
CDR3: CASRANRGGYGYTF

V: TRBV6-5
J: TRBJ1-2
D: .
size: .
DNA: TGTGCCAGCAGCCAAGATAGCAGGGAGAACTATGGCTACACCTTC
CDR3: CASSQDSRENYGYTF

V: TRBV11-1
J: TRBJ2-5
D: .
size: .
DNA: TGTGCCAGCAGCCCCCGGCGGTCCTGGGGAGGTCGAGAGACCCAGTACTTC
CDR3: CASSPRRSWGGRETQYF